Detailed here is one T cell receptor beta chain. The antigen is unknown. This sample is part of a study of beta chain features in type 1 diabetes. Sequencing targeted expressed TCRB transcripts, as all isolated RNA had been reverse transcribed. The study sequenced naive, central memory and regulatory T cell samples to an average of roughly 4 million reads. The table came from immunoSEQ multiplex PCR; TCRdb's copy has only in-frame clones and leaves some out. This sample yields around 360,000 clones, of which around an eighth are seen a single time; 0.0095% to 0.011% belongs to the top ten. Overall study findings and caveats: TCRB CDR3 length was moderately but significantly reduced in all four CD4+ subsets of Type 1 diabetes patients. A PCR bias possibly favoring shorter templates would apply equally to patients and controls. Sequencing the cDNA could make cells with high TCR expression show up more than they should. Type 1 diabetes patients had fewer VDJ junction insertions and more deletions.

This TCR derives from a young woman with type 1 diabetes. The specimen was naive CD4+ T cells from blood.

The CDR3 region has the DNA TGTGCCAGTGCTAGCGGGAGTAGGAATGAGCAGTTCTTC. Translation gives CASASGSRNEQFF. The rearrangement joins TRBV7-3 to TRBJ2-1; 10 bases match TRBD2. Losses at the gene ends were 9 bases for V and 7 bases for J; bases not matched to a gene: 6. Germline CDR1 and CDR2: SGHTA and FQGTGA. The CDR3 runs to 13 residues.